This T cell receptor (beta chain) was captured by sequencing in a study of T cells in Graves' hyperthyroidism and ophthalmopathy. Fresh peripheral blood, roughly 9.8 ml of it, supplied the PBMCs. V was trimmed by 6 bases and J by 7 bases, leaving 16 bases between them. The CDR3 has 13 residues. Germline V gene data show CDR1 as MDHEN and CDR2 as SYDVKM. Study-wide results and caveats: By a 13 V-J model, ophthalmopathy was set apart from stable hyperthyroidism.

This clonotype appeared many times. Its cognate antigen is unknown. RNA transcripts gave rise to amplified TCR beta CDR3 regions. First-round RT-PCR targeting the TCR CDR3 was performed with the HTBI primer set. MiXCR, run by TCRdb on the multiplex PCR reads, gives a single entry per CDR3 protein. In the table there are approximately 620,000 distinct CDR3 sequences, more than 15% of which are singletons. The TCR comes from a woman in her thirties or forties with Graves' ophthalmopathy. The source material was blood. V is TRBV28 and J is TRBJ2-7, with D maybe TRBD1 (6 bases). The CDR3 sequence is CASRNRDSVEQYF. The CDR3 DNA reads TGTGCCAGCAGAAACAGGGATTCGGTTGAGCAGTACTTC. Using reference TRBV28 and TRBJ2-7 for the parts outside the CDR3, the full variable domain is DVKVTQSSRYLVKRTGEKVFLECVQDMDHENMFWYRQDPGLGLRLIYFSYDVKMKEKGDIPEGYSVSREKKERFSLILESASTNQTSMYLCASRNRDSVEQYFGPGTRLTVT.